This T cell receptor (beta chain) was recovered during a study of graft-versus-host responses after intestinal transplantation. Study findings and constraints: The marrow of recipients harbored GvH clones, and ileum or blood showed some of them first.

Assay: immunoSEQ multiplex PCR; the TCRdb copy retains only in-frame clones and omits some. The sample contains about 39,000 clones, 90% to 95% of which appear only once. Concerning this clone itself: Its target is unknown.

V lost 5 bases and J lost 0, with 13 bases in between. This CDR3 is 15 amino acids long. The germline V gene has CDR1 MGHRA and CDR2 YSYEKL. The sample here was unstimulated CD8+ T cells sorted from spleen or lymph node cells, taken before transplant. The chain is built from TRBV4-1 and TRBJ1-1; TRBD1 is a possible D gene (5 bases). This clonotype was obtained from a human donor who was the organ donor for an intestinal transplant. CDR3 DNA: TGCGCCAGCAGCTCTCACCAGGGTATGAACACTGAAGCTTTCTTT. Translating it yields CASSSHQGMNTEAFF.